These 10 T cell receptor beta chains were sequenced from one sample in a study of blood T cells in healthy people across ages. Combining a sample-barcoded 5' primer with a J-beta primer mix, a second PCR ran for roughly 7 to 11 cycles. TCRdb analysed the 5' RACE reads with MiXCR anew, one entry per CDR3 protein. The sample carries fewer than 800,000 distinct CDR3 sequences, approximately 49% recorded once. Sequencing was performed on blood. The receptor set was obtained from a woman aged 55-75 years in good health.

The chain uses TRBV7-8 and TRBJ2-7, with D possibly matching TRBD1 (5 bases). V was pared by 6 bases and J by 2 bases, with 11 bases between. From germline, CDR1 is SGHVS and CDR2 FQNEAQ. There are 13 residues in the CDR3. CDR3 sequence: CASRTGAAYEQYF. For the CDR3, the DNA is TGTGCCAGCAGAACAGGAGCCGCCTACGAGCAGTACTTC.

V usage is TRBV28 and J usage is TRBJ1-3; D call uncertain. There are 15 residues in the CDR3. Trimming removed 2 bases at V and 0 bases at J, with 8 bases between. Germline loops: CDR1 MDHEN, CDR2 SYDVKM. The DNA of the CDR3 is TGTGCCAGCAGTTTAAGAGGGTACTCTGGAAACACCATATATTTT. Amino acid sequence: CASSLRGYSGNTIYF.

The chain combines TRBV18 with TRBJ2-5; D call uncertain. The V gene lost 1 base and the J gene lost 5 bases, with 11 bases spanning the gap. Per the germline V gene, CDR1 is KGHSH and CDR2 is LQKENI. This CDR3 spans 14 amino acids. The CDR3 sequence is CASSPLRAAETQYF. The CDR3 DNA reads TGTGCCAGCTCACCACTCCGAGCCGCCGAGACCCAGTACTTC.

This clonotype appeared many times. This chain joins TRBV7-2 and TRBJ2-7; no firm D call. The V gene's germline CDR1 is SGHTA and CDR2 FQGNSA. Trimming cost V 4 bases and J 0 bases, with 4 bases left between them. This CDR3 is built from 12 residues. The CDR3 protein is CASSSFSYEQYF. In DNA form, the CDR3 reads TGTGCCAGCAGCTCGTTCTCCTACGAGCAGTACTTC. Combining the CDR3 with reference TRBV7-2 and TRBJ2-7 gives the whole variable domain GAGVSQSPSNKVTEKGKDVELRCDPISGHTALYWYRQSLGQGLEFLIYFQGNSAPDKSGLPSDRFSAERTGGSVSTLTIQRTQQEDSAVYLCASSSFSYEQYFGPGTRLTVT.

This rearrangement joins TRBV12-3 or TRBV12-4 to TRBJ2-1, with D perhaps TRBD1 or TRBD2 (5 bases each). This CDR3 comprises 12 residues. The V and J ends lost 3 bases and 11 bases respectively, with 11 bases between them. The DNA of the CDR3 is TGTGCCAGCAGTTTTTTGGGGACGCAGCAGTTCTTC. This encodes CASSFLGTQQFF.

This chain joins TRBV7-2 and TRBJ2-2, with D tentatively TRBD1 (5 bases). V shed 3 bases and J shed 7 bases, with 12 bases lying between them. From germline, CDR1 is SGHTA and CDR2 FQGNSA. This CDR3 is built from 14 residues. The DNA for the CDR3 is TGTGCCAGCAGCTTGGGCAGGGCTTACGGGGAGCTGTTTTTT. It specifies CASSLGRAYGELFF.

A single count supports this clonotype. V is TRBV25-1 and J is TRBJ2-3, with 12 nucleotides matching TRBD2. Looked up from germline, CDR1 is MGHDK and CDR2 is SYGVNS. The CDR3 runs 16 residues. After removal of 6 bases from V and 4 bases from J, the junction contained 8 bases not matched to a gene. The CDR3 protein is CASRGLTSGRADTQYF. The CDR3 bases are TGTGCCAGCAGGGGATTGACTAGCGGGAGAGCAGATACGCAGTATTTT.

This chain links TRBV5-6 with TRBJ2-1, with D tentatively TRBD2 (6 bases). The DNA end lines up better with TRBJ2-7; the J call may be wrong. CDR1 SGHDT and CDR2 YYEEEE come from the germline V gene. This CDR3 region has 17 residues. CDR3 sequence: CASSLYSTGAVHNEQYF. CDR3 nucleotides: TGTGCCAGCAGCTTGTATTCGACGGGAGCGGTCCACAATGAGCAGTACTTC.

The J gene is TRBJ1-2, the V gene TRBV24-1, with 7 bases identical to TRBD1. J gave up 8 bases and V 2 bases, and 10 bases lay outside the gene matches. Germline V gene data show CDR1 as KGHDR and CDR2 as SFDVKD. CDR3 length: 15 residues. The CDR3 coding sequence is TGTGCCACCAGTGATTCGGACCACAGGGGAGGAGGCTACACCTTC. Amino acids: CATSDSDHRGGGYTF.

Details on this clonotype: This may arise from a read error, as a much more abundant clone is one base away. The gene calls are TRBV4-3 and TRBJ1-2; D might be TRBD1 (5 bases). Germline assignment: CDR1 LGHNA and CDR2 YSLEER. Trimming left V 5 bases short and J 3 bases short, with 19 bases between. The CDR3 is 16 residues long. CDR3 protein: CASSASVAQGHYGYTF. In nucleotides, the CDR3 is TGCGCCAGCAGCGCGAGTGTTGCTCAGGGCCACTATGGCTACACCTTC.